What follows are 9 T cell receptor beta chains derived from one specimen sequenced in a study of cytomegalovirus exposure and HLA in healthy donors. Use of 60 Vbeta and 13 Jbeta primers characterized the PCR. Using immunoSEQ multiplex PCR, the repertoire was profiled, and TCRdb retains in-frame clones only, with some absent. The sample has 150,000 to 200,000 clones, 77% seen once. The sample taken for sequencing was PBMCs. These receptors were taken from a woman aged 25-40 years in good health and CMV-seronegative.

The chain recombines TRBV11-2 with TRBJ2-6; possibly TRBD2 for D (5 bases). Trimming shortened V by 2 bases and J by 4 bases, and 9 bases separated the two germline ends. CDR1 is SGHAT and CDR2 is FQNNGV in the germline V gene. CDR3 length: 15 residues. CDR3 region: CASSLRGAGANVLTF. CDR3 coding DNA: TGTGCCAGCAGCTTACGGGGTGCAGGGGCCAACGTCCTGACTTTC. The full variable domain, rest sourced from reference TRBV11-2 and TRBJ2-6, is EAGVAQSPRYKIIEKRQSVAFWCNPISGHATLYWYQQILGQGPKLLIQFQNNGVVDDSQLPKDRFSAERLKGVDSTLKIQPAKLEDSAVYLCASSLRGAGANVLTFGAGSRLTVL.

This clone was detected only once. The chain joins TRBV21-1 to TRBJ1-6; no DNA check was done on the table's D call, TRBD1. TRBV21-1 is shown as a pseudogene. CDR3 length: 15 residues. The CDR3 is CASTGSRYRNSPLHF. CDR3 coding DNA: TGTGCCAGCACCGGATCTCGATACAGGAATTCACCCCTCCACTTT.

The genes are TRBV7-3 and TRBJ2-2; possibly TRBD2 for D (5 bases). V lost 0 bases and J 6 bases, leaving 17 bases between the germline ends. The CDR3 is 17 amino acids. Germline V gene lookup returns CDR1 SGHTA and CDR2 FQGTGA. CDR3 bases: TGTGCCAGCAGCTTAACCGGGGTAGGGTCCGCGGCCGGGGAGCTGTTTTTT. This encodes CASSLTGVGSAAGELFF.

V is TRBV12-5 and J is TRBJ2-3, with TRBD2 identical over 7 bases. Looked up from germline, CDR1 is LGHNT and CDR2 is FRNRAP. V was pared by 0 bases and J by 4 bases, with 13 bases of the junction left unmatched. This CDR3 is built from 18 residues. In DNA, the CDR3 is TGTGCTAGTGGTTTGGTACGTCGAGCGGGGAAGCTCCCAGATACGCAGTATTTT. Encoded protein: CASGLVRRAGKLPDTQYF. Combining the CDR3 with reference TRBV12-5 and TRBJ2-3 gives the whole variable domain DARVTQTPRHKVTEMGQEVTMRCQPILGHNTVFWYRQTMMQGLELLAYFRNRAPLDDSGMPKDRFSAEMPDATLATLKIQPSEPRDSAVYFCASGLVRRAGKLPDTQYFGPGTRLTVL.

In its sample, this clone was seen a few times. The chain combines TRBV10-3 with TRBJ1-1; 9 bases are a match to TRBD1. This CDR3 has 16 residues. J was trimmed by 0 bases and V by 5 bases; bases with no gene match: 7. The germline V gene encodes CDR1 ENHRY and CDR2 SYGVKD. This CDR3 reads CAISPQGADLNTEAFF. The CDR3 DNA sequence: TGTGCCATCAGTCCACAGGGGGCGGACCTGAACACTGAAGCTTTCTTT.

V gene TRBV6-5 combines with J gene TRBJ2-3, with TRBD2 matching over 7 bases. Trimming cost V 2 bases and J 8 bases; bases outside gene matches: 10. This CDR3 spans 15 amino acids. Looked up from germline, CDR1 is MNHEY and CDR2 is SVGAGI. The chain's CDR3 is CASSYEAGSSGTQYF. CDR3 in DNA: TGTGCCAGCAGTTACGAAGCGGGATCCTCGGGTACGCAGTATTTT.

This chain connects TRBV21-1 to TRBJ2-5; the tabulated D call, TRBD1, remains unverified against the DNA. TRBV21-1 is assigned pseudogene status. The CDR3 extends over 21 amino acids. The CDR3 here is CASSKEGYGGQGRCLHETQYF. The CDR3 coding sequence is TGTGCCAGCAGCAAAGAAGGGTATGGGGGACAGGGGCGTTGTCTTCACGAGACCCAGTACTTC.

The V and J genes are TRBV4-1 and TRBJ1-2, with D possibly being TRBD1 (6 bases). CDR3 length equals 14 residues. Germline V lookup: CDR1 MGHRA, CDR2 YSYEKL. V lost 5 bases and J lost 8, with 18 bases in between. CDR3 nucleotide sequence: TGCGCCAGCAGCTTCCTAGGGGCAGGGGCCGGCTACACCTTC. Residues: CASSFLGAGAGYTF.

The chain carries TRBV9 and TRBJ2-1; 11 nucleotides match TRBD2. Per the germline V gene, CDR1 is SGDLS and CDR2 is YYNGEE. Trimming cost V 4 bases and J 4 bases; bases outside gene matches: 7. The CDR3 is 16 residues long. The CDR3 region is CASSPPPSGRYNEQFF. The CDR3 region has the DNA TGTGCCAGCAGCCCCCCCCCTAGCGGGAGGTACAATGAGCAGTTCTTC.